The clone carrying this TCR beta chain was seen a handful of times. Its antigen remains unidentified. V lost 0 bases, J lost 4 bases, and 3 bases stayed unmatched. This CDR3 spans 15 amino acids. Individual cDNA molecules received unique molecular identifiers. TCRdb used MiXCR to reprocess the 5' RACE reads, holding one entry per CDR3 protein. Of around 84,000 distinct CDR3 sequences listed, more than 9% are singletons. This specimen comes from a study of early T cells in non-severe SARS-CoV-2 infection. Study findings and constraints: VDJdb-based matching was biased toward anti-spike CD8 responses and missed private and CD4 specificities.

The chain couples TRBV12-3 or TRBV12-4 to TRBJ1-5; the match to TRBD1 covers 7 bases. The sequence came from an adult who was a healthcare worker with PCR-confirmed SARS-CoV-2 infection or an uninfected control (not recorded which). Specimen: whole blood, collected at baseline. CDR3 sequence (DNA): TGTGCCAGCAGTTTAGCATCGGGACAGAATCAGCCCCAGCATTTT. It yields the protein CASSLASGQNQPQHF.